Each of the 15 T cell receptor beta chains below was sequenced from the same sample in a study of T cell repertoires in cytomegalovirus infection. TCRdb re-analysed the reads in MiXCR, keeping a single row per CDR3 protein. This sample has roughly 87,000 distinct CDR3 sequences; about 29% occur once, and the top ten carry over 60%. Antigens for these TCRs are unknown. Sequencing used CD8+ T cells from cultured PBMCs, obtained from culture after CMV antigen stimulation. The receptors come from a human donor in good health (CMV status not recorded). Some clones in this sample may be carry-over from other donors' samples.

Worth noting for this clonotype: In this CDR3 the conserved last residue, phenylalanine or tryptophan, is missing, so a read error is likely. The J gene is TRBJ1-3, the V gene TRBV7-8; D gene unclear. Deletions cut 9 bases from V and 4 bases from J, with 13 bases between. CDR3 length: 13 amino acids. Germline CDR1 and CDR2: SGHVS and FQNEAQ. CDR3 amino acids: CASLEGPGNTIYV. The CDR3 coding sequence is TGTGCCAGTTTAGAAGGGCCGGGAAACACCATATATGTT.

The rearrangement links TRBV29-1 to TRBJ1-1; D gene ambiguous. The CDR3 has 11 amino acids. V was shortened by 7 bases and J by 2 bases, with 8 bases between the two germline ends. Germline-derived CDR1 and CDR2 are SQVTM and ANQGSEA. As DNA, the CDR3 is TGCAGCGGTGTAGCTAACACTGAAGCTTTCTTT. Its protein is CSGVANTEAFF.

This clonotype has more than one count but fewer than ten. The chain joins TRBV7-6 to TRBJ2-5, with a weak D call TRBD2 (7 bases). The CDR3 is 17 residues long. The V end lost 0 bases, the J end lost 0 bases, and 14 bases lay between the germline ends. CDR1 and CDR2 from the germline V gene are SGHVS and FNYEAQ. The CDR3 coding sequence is TGTGCCAGCAGCTTAGCGCCCGAGGGGGGGTACCAAGAGACCCAGTACTTC. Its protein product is CASSLAPEGGYQETQYF.

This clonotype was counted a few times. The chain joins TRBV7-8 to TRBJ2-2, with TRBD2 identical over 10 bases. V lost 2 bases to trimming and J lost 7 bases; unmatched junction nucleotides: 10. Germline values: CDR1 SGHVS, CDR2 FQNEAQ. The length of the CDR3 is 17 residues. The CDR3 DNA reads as TGTGCCAGCAGCTTATTTGGACTAGCGGCCCCGGGCGGGGAGCTGTTTTTT. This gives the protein CASSLFGLAAPGGELFF.

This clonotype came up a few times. The CDR3 here is CASSRTSGARDTQYF. For the CDR3, the DNA is TGTGCCAGCAGCCGGACTAGCGGGGCTAGAGATACGCAGTATTTT. The V gene is TRBV11-1, the J gene TRBJ2-3; 12 nucleotides match TRBD2. The CDR3 loop spans 15 amino acids. Germline-derived CDR1 and CDR2 are SGHAT and FQDESV (reference sequence). After removal of 5 bases from V and 5 bases from J, the junction contained 5 bases not matched to a gene.

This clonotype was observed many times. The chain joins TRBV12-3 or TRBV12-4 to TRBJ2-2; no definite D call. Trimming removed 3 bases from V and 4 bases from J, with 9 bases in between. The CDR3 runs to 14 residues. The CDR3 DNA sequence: TGTGCCAGCAGTTTTTCGGCGGCCACCGGGGAGCTGTTTTTT. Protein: CASSFSAATGELFF.

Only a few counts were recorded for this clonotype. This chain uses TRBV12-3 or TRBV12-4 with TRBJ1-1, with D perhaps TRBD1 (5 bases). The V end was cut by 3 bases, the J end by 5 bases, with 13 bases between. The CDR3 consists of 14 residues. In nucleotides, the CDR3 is TGTGCCAGCAGTTTGGCAGGGCCGTGGACTGAAGCTTTCTTT. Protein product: CASSLAGPWTEAFF.

The CDR3 nucleotides read TGTGCCAGCAGCCCCGTGCGGGGGGGAAATGAGCAGTTCTTC. Residues: CASSPVRGGNEQFF. The gene calls are TRBV7-9 and TRBJ2-1; the match to TRBD2 covers 9 bases. The CDR3 spans 14 residues. Germline CDR1 reads SEHNR; CDR2 reads FQNEAQ (reference sequence). V shed 5 bases, J shed 7 bases, and the junction held 6 bases outside the gene matches.

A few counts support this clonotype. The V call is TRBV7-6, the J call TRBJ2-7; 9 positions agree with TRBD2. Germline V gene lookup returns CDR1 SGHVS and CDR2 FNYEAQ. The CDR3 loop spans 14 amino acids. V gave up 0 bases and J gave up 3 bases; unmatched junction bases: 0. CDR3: CASSLASGGYEQYF. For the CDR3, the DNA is TGTGCCAGCAGCTTAGCTAGCGGGGGCTACGAGCAGTACTTC. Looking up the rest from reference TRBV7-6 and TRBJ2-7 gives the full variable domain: GAGVSQSPRYKVTKRGQDVALRCDPISGHVSLYWYRQALGQGPEFLTYFNYEAQQDKSGLPNDRFSAERPEGSISTLTIQRTEQRDSAMYRCASSLASGGYEQYFGPGTRLTVT.

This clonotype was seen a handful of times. The CDR3 nucleotides read TGTGCCAGCAGTGAAGAACTAGCGGGGGATCCCTCCTACAATGAGCAGTTCTTC. Its protein product is CASSEELAGDPSYNEQFF. The J gene is TRBJ2-1, the V gene TRBV2; 11 bases match TRBD2. Germline V gene sequence: CDR1 SNHLY, CDR2 FYNNEI. The junction had 5 bases not matched to a gene; V was cut back by 1 base and J by 0 bases. This CDR3 comprises 18 residues. Filled out from reference TRBV2 and TRBJ2-1, the complete variable domain reads EPEVTQTPSHQVTQMGQEVILRCVPISNHLYFYWYRQILGQKVEFLVSFYNNEISEKSEIFDDQFSVERPDGSNFTLKIRSTKLEDSAMYFCASSEELAGDPSYNEQFFGPGTRLTVL.

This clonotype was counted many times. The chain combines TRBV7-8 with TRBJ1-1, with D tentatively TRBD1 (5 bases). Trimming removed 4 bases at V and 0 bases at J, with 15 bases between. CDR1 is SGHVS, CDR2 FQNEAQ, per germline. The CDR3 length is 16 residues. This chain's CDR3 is CASSYRDGGMNTEAFF. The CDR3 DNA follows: TGTGCCAGCAGCTACCGGGACGGAGGCATGAACACTGAAGCTTTCTTT. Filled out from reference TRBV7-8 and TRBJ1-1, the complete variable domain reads GAGVSQSPRYKVAKRGQDVALRCDPISGHVSLFWYQQALGQGPEFLTYFQNEAQLDKSGLPSDRFFAERPEGSVSTLKIQRTQQEDSAVYLCASSYRDGGMNTEAFFGQGTRLTVV.

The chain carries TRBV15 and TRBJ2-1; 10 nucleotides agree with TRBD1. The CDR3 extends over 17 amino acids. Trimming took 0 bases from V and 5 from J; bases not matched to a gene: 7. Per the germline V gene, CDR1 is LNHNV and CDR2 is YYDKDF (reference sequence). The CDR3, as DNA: TGTGCCACCAGCAGAGATTTAAGGGACAGGGGTAACAATGAGCAGTTCTTC. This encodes CATSRDLRDRGNNEQFF.

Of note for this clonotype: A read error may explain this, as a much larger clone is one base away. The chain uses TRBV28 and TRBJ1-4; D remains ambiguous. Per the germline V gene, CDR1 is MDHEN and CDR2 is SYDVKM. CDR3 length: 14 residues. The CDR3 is CANSPIATNEKLFF. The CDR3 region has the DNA TGTGCCAACAGTCCGATAGCAACTAATGAAAAACTGTTTTTT.

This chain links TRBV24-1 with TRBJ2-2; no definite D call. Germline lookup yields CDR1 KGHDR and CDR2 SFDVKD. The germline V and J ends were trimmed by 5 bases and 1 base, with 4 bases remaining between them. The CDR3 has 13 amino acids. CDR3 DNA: TGTGCCACCAGTGCCCAGAACACCGGGGAGCTGTTTTTT. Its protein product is CATSAQNTGELFF.

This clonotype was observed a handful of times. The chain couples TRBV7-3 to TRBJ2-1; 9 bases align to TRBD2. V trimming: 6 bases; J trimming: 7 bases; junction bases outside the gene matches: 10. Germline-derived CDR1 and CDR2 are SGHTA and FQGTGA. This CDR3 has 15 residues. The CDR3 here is CASSWSGGPGNEQFF. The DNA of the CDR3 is TGTGCCAGCAGTTGGAGCGGGGGGCCGGGGAATGAGCAGTTCTTC. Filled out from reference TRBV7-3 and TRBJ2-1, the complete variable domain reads GAGVSQTPSNKVTEKGKYVELRCDPISGHTALYWYRQSLGQGPEFLIYFQGTGAADDSGLPNDRFFAVRPEGSVSTLKIQRTERGDSAVYLCASSWSGGPGNEQFFGPGTRLTVL.